This TCR beta chain stems from a study of shared clonotypes between healthy human individuals. Study-level background: Three plates each covered CD4 naive and memory; CD8 naive two, CD8 memory one.

Libraries were prepared by immunoSEQ multiplex PCR; TCRdb keeps only in-frame clonotypes and omits some of them. The table includes roughly 1 million clones, around 78% detected once. Turning to this clone: Its matching antigen is unknown.

Study results and caveats: Deeper or shallower sequencing was expected to change how clonotypes are shared among donors. Naive subsets usually exceeded memory subsets in estimated richness.

The donors were adults (healthy and HIV-negative) with no recent acute infections or vaccinations. The sequencing sample was made of memory CD4+ T cells from PBMCs. Subset described: CD45RA-negative fraction. This receptor was taken from a man aged 18-30 years in good health. Some clones in this sample may be carry-over from other donors' samples.

The CDR3 bases are TGTGCCAGCAGAGGAGCGGGAGTCTCAGAGACCCAGTACTTC. Translated: CASRGAGVSETQYF. This rearrangement joins TRBV4-2 to TRBJ2-5; 8 nucleotides line up with TRBD2. J lost 4 bases, V lost 6 bases, and 7 bases had no gene match. Germline values: CDR1 LGHNA, CDR2 YNFKEQ. CDR3 length: 14 amino acids.